This TCR beta chain was profiled in a study of blood T cell repertoires in COVID-19. Study-wide context: Sample material is recorded as cDNA or gDNA derived from T cells, B-cell-depleted T cells, or PBMCs.

The CDR3 is 17 amino acids. Trimming at V came to 2 bases and at J to 7 bases, leaving 11 bases not matched to a gene. The V gene's germline CDR1 is SGHNT and CDR2 YENEEA. Original data processing: Cell counts per sample came from amplifying reference gene primers. The table came from immunoSEQ multiplex PCR; TCRdb's copy has only in-frame clones and leaves some out. That table furnishes V, J and clone size, whereas the DNA furnished D and trimming. Altogether some 120,000 clones are present, approximately 71% being singletons, with the ten largest covering roughly 7.9%. Sequencing input: peripheral blood. This receptor was obtained from a human donor in a cohort sampled during active COVID-19. The rearrangement links TRBV11-3 to TRBJ2-6; 7 nucleotides agree with TRBD1. The CDR3, as DNA: TGTGCCAGCAGCTTACCCCGGACAGGCTATGGAGCCAACGTCCTGACTTTC. This encodes CASSLPRTGYGANVLTF.